This T cell receptor (beta chain) appears in the sequencing data of a study of blood T cell repertoires in COVID-19 (dated by TCRdb to 2018 to 2021). Notes on the research overall: Samples from collaborators originated in the United States, Italy and Spain and spanned both the acute and convalescent phases of COVID-19. The material from the prospective study consisted of cDNA or gDNA derived from T cells, B-cell-depleted T cells, or PBMCs. Deeply sampled blood TCRbeta repertoires from subjects exposed to, actively infected with, or recovered from COVID-19 were included in the dataset. The repertoires were released in a freely available public database intended as a resource for research on the immune response to SARS-CoV-2. Samples came from the ongoing ImmuneRACE study (first 160 participants) plus 1,254 subjects from 6 global collaborators. A de-identified subject ID, COVID-19 status, age in years and sex were almost always included in the sample metadata. HLA class I and class II types, where available, came from metadata supplied by the sample provider rather than from assay-based typing. The paper's findings and limits, for the study overall: The amount of clinical and demographic metadata varied by source and participant and was provided uncurated.

The immunoSEQ Assay, a bias-controlled multiplex PCR, was used to amplify TCRbeta CDR3 regions from genomic DNA. Processing in the source paper ran as follows. The number of nucleated cells in each sample was estimated by amplification of reference gene primers within the assay. To quantify the absolute abundance of each unique TCRbeta CDR3 rearrangement, sequence reads were collapsed and filtered. For each sample, productive Simpson clonality was calculated as the square root of Simpson's diversity index over productive rearrangements. TCRdb obtained this table from immuneACCESS and retained in-frame rearrangements with V and J assigned. These tables miss some clones; where compared with another copy, unresolved V genes account for less than half of the shortfall, and the remainder is unexplained. The V and J calls and clone size come from that table; D and trimming were worked out from the DNA. The sample table holds 9,500 to 15,000 clones, of which roughly 85% were seen once. Together, the top ten hold around 5.6% of the sample.

In the germline V gene, CDR1 corresponds to SQVTM and CDR2 to ANQGSEA. V gives up 4 bases and J gives up 5 bases, and the segment between their germline ends measures 14 bases. The CDR3 runs 13 residues from the cysteine to the phenylalanine. The only DNA kept is the CDR3, 39 bases in frame from the first base. Collaborating institutions collected whole blood in K2EDTA tubes following their own protocols. For TCRbeta analysis, collaborator samples were shipped as frozen whole blood, as isolated PBMCs, or as DNA extracted from either sample type. This clone was observed once. Its antigen target is currently unknown. Per-base qualities were not stored, and no clone one base away is much larger.

The chain is assembled from TRBV29-1 and TRBJ2-5; the D gene is perhaps TRBD2, on 5 matching bases. The TCR originated in a human donor in a cohort sampled during active COVID-19. Input material: peripheral blood. The nucleotides read TGCAGCGTTGCCACAAGCGGCGAGGAGACCCAGTACTTC. It translates as CSVATSGEETQYF. The full variable domain, with segments outside the CDR3 supplied by the reference TRBV29-1 and TRBJ2-5 proteins, appears as SAVISQKPSRDICQRGTSLTIQCQVDSQVTMMFWYRQQPGQSLTLIATANQGSEATYESGFVIDKFPISRPNLTFSTLTVSNMSPEDSSIYLCSVATSGEETQYFGPGTRLLVL.